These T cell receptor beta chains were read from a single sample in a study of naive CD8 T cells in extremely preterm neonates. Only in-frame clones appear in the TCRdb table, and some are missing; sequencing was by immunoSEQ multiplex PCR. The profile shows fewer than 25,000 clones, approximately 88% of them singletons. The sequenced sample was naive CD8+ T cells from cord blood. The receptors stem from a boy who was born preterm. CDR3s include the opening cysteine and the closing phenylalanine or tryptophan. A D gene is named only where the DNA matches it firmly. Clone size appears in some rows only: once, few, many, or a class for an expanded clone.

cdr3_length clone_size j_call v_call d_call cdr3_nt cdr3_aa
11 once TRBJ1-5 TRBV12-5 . TGTGCTAGTGGTTTGGGGCAGCCCCAGCATTTT CASGLGQPQHF
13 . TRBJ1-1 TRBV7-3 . TGTGCCAGCAGCTTAAGGGAGAACACTGAAGCTTTCTTT CASSLRENTEAFF
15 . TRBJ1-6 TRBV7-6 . TGTGCCAGCAGCGACAGGAGCTCCTATAATTCACCCCTCCACTTT CASSDRSSYNSPLHF
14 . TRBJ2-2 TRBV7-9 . TGTGCCAGCAGCTTACTAGCGAACACCGGGGAGCTGTTTTTT CASSLLANTGELFF
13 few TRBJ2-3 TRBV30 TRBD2 TGTGCCTGGAGTAGCGGGGGGGCAGATACGCAGTATTTT CAWSSGGADTQYF
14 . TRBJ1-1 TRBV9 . TGTGCCAGCAGCGTAGCTACAGGGAACACTGAAGCTTTCTTT CASSVATGNTEAFF
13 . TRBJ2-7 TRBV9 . TGTGCCAGCAGCGCCGGGACAAAATACGAGCAGTACTTC CASSAGTKYEQYF
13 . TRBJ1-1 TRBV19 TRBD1 TGTGCCAGTAGTATGGGACAGGGGGCTGAAGCTTTCTTT CASSMGQGAEAFF
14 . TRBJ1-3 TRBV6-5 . TGTGCCAGCAGTTACACAAACTCTGGAAACACCATATATTTT CASSYTNSGNTIYF
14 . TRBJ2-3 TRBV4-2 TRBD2 TGTGCCAGCAGCCCTAGCGGGGGGGCGGATACGCAGTATTTT CASSPSGGADTQYF
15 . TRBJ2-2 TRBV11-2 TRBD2 TGTGCCAGCAGCGTGCGGGGGGGCGGCACCGGGGAGCTGTTTTTT CASSVRGGGTGELFF
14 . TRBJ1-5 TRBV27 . TGTGCCAGCAGTTACAGGGATAGCAATCAGCCCCAGCATTTT CASSYRDSNQPQHF
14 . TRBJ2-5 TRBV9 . TGTGCCAGCAGCGTAGGCGACAACCAAGAGACCCAGTACTTC CASSVGDNQETQYF
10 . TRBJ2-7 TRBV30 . TGTGCCTGGAGTGGGGCCGAGCAGTACTTC CAWSGAEQYF
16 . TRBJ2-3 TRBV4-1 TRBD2 TGCGCCAGCAGCCTTCGACTAGCGGGGGTCACAGATACGCAGTATTTT CASSLRLAGVTDTQYF
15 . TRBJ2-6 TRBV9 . TGTGCCAGCAGCGTAGGACACTCTGGGGCCAACGTCCTGACTTTC CASSVGHSGANVLTF
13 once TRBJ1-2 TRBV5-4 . TGTGCCAGCAGCGGGGACCTGAACTATGGCTACACCTTC CASSGDLNYGYTF
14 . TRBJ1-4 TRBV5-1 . TGCGCCAGCAGCTTGGCAGCAACTAATGAAAAACTGTTTTTT CASSLAATNEKLFF
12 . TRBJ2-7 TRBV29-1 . TGCAGCGTTGAAGAGGACAACTACGAGCAGTACTTC CSVEEDNYEQYF
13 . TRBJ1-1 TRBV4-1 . TGCGCCAGCAGCCAATGGGGGAACACTGAAGCTTTCTTT CASSQWGNTEAFF
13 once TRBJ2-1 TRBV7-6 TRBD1 TGTGCCAGCAGCTGGACAGGGTACAATGAGCAGTTCTTC CASSWTGYNEQFF
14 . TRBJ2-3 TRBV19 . TGTGCCAGTAGTATAGTCGCTAGCACAGATACGCAGTATTTT CASSIVASTDTQYF
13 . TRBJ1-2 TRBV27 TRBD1 TGTGCCAGCAGTTTGGACAGGGACTATGGCTACACCTTC CASSLDRDYGYTF
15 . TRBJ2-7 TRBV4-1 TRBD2 TGCGCCAGCAGCCCGACTAGCGGGGGTATTTACGAGCAGTACTTC CASSPTSGGIYEQYF
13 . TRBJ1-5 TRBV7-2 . TGTGCCAGCAGCCAGGACAAAAATCAGCCCCAGCATTTT CASSQDKNQPQHF
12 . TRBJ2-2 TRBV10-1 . TGCGCCAGCAGTGACAGGGCCGGGGAGCTGTTTTTT CASSDRAGELFF
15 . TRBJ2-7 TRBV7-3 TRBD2 TGTGCCAGCAGCTTAATCGGGACTAGCGCCGACGAGCAGTACTTC CASSLIGTSADEQYF
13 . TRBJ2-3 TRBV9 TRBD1 TGTGCCAGCAGGGGACAGGGCACAGATACGCAGTATTTT CASRGQGTDTQYF
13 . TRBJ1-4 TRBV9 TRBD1 TGTGCCAGCAGCCCAGGGGGGGAGGAAAAACTGTTTTTT CASSPGGEEKLFF
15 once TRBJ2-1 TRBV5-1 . TGCGCCAGCAGCTTGGAGCGGAGCTCCTACAATGAGCAGTTCTTC CASSLERSSYNEQFF
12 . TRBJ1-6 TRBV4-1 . TGCGCCAGCAGCCGGGACAATTCACCCCTCCACTTT CASSRDNSPLHF
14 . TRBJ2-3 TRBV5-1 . TGCGCCAGCAGCTTGTACAGGGCGACAGATACGCAGTATTTT CASSLYRATDTQYF
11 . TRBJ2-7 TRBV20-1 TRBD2 TGCAGTGCTAGCGGGGGGTACGAGCAGTACTTC CSASGGYEQYF
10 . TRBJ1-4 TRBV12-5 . TGTGCTAGTGGCAATGAAAAACTGTTTTTT CASGNEKLFF
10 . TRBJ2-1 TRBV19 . TGTGCCACCGAGGGGAATGAGCAGTTCTTC CATEGNEQFF
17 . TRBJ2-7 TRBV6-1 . TGTGCCAGCAGTGAACTCTGGGGGGGGGCTATTATACGCGAGCAGTACTTC CASSELWGGAIIREQYF
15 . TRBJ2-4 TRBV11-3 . TGTGCCAGCAGCTTAGGTGACATAGCCAAAAACATTCAGTACTTC CASSLGDIAKNIQYF
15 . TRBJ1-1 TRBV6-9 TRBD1 TGTGCCAGCAGTTATTCACAGGGGGCGAACACTGAAGCTTTCTTT CASSYSQGANTEAFF
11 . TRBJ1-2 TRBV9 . TGTGCCAGCAGCGGTCCCTATGGCTACACCTTC CASSGPYGYTF
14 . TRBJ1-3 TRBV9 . TGTGCCAGCGGGGGGGCCTCCTCTGGAAACACCATATATTTT CASGGASSGNTIYF